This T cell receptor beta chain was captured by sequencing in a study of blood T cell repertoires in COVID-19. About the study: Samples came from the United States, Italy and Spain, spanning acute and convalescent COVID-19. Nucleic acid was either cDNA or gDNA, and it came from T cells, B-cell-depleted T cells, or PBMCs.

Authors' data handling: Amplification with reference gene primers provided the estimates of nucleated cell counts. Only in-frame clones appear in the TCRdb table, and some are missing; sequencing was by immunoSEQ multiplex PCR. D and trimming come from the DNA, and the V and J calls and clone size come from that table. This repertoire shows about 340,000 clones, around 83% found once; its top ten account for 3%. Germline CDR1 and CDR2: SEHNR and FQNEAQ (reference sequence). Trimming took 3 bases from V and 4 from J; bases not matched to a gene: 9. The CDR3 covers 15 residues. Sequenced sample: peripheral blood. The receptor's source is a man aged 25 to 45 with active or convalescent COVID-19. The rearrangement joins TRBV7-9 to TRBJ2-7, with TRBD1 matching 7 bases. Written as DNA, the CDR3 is TGTGCCAGCAGCTTTCGAGACAGGGAAGGGTACGAGCAGTACTTC. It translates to CASSFRDREGYEQYF.